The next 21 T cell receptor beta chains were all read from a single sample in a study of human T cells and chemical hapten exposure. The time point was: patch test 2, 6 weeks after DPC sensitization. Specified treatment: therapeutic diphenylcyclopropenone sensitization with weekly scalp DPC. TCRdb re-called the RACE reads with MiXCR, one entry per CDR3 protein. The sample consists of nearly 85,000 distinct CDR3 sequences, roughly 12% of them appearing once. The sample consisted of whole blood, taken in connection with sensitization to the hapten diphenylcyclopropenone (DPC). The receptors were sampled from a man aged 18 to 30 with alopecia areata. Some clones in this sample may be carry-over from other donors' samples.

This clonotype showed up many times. The CDR3 loop reads CASSQEVGSNYGYTF. In nucleotides, the CDR3 is TGCGCCAGCAGCCAAGAAGTTGGCAGTAACTATGGCTACACCTTC. V usage is TRBV4-3 and J usage is TRBJ1-2; D unclear. The CDR3 sequence is 15 residues long. The V gene lost 0 bases and the J gene lost 1 base, with 9 bases spanning the gap. The V gene's germline CDR1 is LGHNA and CDR2 YSLEER.

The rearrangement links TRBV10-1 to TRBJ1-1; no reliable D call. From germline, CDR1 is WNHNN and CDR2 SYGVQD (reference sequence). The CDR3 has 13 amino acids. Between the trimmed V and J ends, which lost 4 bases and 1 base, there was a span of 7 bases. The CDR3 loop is CASSVSQNTEAFF. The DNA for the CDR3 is TGCGCCAGCAGTGTGTCCCAGAACACTGAAGCTTTCTTT.

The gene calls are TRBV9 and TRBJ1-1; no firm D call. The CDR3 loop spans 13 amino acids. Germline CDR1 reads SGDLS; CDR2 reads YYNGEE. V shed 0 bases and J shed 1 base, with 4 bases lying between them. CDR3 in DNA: TGTGCCAGCAGCGTAGGGCCGAACACTGAAGCTTTCTTT. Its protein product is CASSVGPNTEAFF.

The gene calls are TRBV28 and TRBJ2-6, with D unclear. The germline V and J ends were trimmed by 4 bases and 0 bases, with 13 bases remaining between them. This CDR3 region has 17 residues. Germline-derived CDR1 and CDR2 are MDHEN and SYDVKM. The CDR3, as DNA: TGTGCCAGCAGTTATGGCAGGACCTCCTCTGGGGCCAACGTCCTGACTTTC. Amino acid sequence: CASSYGRTSSGANVLTF. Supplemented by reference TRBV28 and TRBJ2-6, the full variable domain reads DVKVTQSSRYLVKRTGEKVFLECVQDMDHENMFWYRQDPGLGLRLIYFSYDVKMKEKGDIPEGYSVSREKKERFSLILESASTNQTSMYLCASSYGRTSSGANVLTFGAGSRLTVL.

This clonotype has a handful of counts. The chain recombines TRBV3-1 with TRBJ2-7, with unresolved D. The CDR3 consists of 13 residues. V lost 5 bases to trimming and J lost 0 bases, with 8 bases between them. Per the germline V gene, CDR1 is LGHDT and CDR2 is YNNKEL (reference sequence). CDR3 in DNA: TGTGCCAGCAGCGTCCGGTACTCCTACGAGCAGTACTTC. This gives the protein CASSVRYSYEQYF.

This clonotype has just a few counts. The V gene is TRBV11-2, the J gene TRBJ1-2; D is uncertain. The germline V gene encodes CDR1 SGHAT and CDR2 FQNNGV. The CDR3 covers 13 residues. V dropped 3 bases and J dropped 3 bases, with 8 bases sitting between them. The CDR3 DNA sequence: TGTGCCAGCAGCTTTGGACTGGACTATGGCTACACCTTC. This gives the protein CASSFGLDYGYTF.

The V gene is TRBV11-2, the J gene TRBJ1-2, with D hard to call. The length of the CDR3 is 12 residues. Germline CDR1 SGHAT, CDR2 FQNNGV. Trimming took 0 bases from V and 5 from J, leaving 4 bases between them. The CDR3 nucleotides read TGTGCCAGCAGCTTAGAGCATTATGGCTACACCTTC. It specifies CASSLEHYGYTF.

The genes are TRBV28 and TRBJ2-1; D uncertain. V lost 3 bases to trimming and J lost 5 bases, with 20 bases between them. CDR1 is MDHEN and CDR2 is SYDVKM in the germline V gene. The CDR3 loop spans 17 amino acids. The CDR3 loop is CASSFLPAIGANNEQFF. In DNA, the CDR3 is TGTGCCAGCAGTTTCCTCCCGGCAATAGGAGCCAACAATGAGCAGTTCTTC. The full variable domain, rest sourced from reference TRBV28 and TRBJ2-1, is DVKVTQSSRYLVKRTGEKVFLECVQDMDHENMFWYRQDPGLGLRLIYFSYDVKMKEKGDIPEGYSVSREKKERFSLILESASTNQTSMYLCASSFLPAIGANNEQFFGPGTRLTVL.

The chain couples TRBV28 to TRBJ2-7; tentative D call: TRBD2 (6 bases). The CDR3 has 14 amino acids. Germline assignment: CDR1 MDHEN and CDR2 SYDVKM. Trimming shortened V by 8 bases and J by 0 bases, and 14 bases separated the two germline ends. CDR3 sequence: CASASLTSSYEQYF. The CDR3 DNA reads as TGTGCCAGCGCCTCCTTGACTAGCTCCTACGAGCAGTACTTC.

CDR3: CASSLSSDSPLHF. The CDR3 DNA reads TGTGCCAGCAGCTTATCTTCCGATTCACCCCTCCACTTT. The chain recombines TRBV7-2 with TRBJ1-6, with unresolved D. The CDR3 has 13 residues. Per the germline V gene, CDR1 is SGHTA and CDR2 is FQGNSA. Trimming pared 2 bases from V and 8 bases from J, leaving 7 bases between.

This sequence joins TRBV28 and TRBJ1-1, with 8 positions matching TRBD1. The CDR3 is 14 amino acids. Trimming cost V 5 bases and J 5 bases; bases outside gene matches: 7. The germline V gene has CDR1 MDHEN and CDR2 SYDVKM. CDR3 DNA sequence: TGTGCCAGCAGTCGAAGACAGGGGCTAACTGAAGCTTTCTTT. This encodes CASSRRQGLTEAFF.

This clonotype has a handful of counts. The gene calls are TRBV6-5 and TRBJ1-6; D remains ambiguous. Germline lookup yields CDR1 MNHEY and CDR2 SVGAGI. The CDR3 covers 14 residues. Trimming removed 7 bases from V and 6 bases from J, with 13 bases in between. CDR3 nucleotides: TGTGCCAGCACACGGGAGGCGTCTAATTCACCCCTCCACTTT. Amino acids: CASTREASNSPLHF.

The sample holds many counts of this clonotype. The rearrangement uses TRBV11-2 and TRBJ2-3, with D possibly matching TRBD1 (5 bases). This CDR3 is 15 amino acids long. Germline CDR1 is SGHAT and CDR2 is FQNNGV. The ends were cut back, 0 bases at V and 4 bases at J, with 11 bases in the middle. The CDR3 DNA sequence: TGTGCCAGCAGCTTAGATAGACAGCTTTCAGATACGCAGTATTTT. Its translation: CASSLDRQLSDTQYF.

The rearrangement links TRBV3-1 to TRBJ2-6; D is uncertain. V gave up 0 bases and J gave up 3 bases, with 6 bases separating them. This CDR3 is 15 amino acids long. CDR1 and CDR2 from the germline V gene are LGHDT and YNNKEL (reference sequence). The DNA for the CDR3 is TGTGCCAGCAGCCAAGACCCTTTTGGGGCCAACGTCCTGACTTTC. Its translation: CASSQDPFGANVLTF.

The CDR3 here is CASRWTGENGELFF. CDR3 DNA sequence: TGTGCCAGCAGGTGGACAGGGGAAAACGGGGAGCTGTTTTTT. The chain has TRBV2 and TRBJ2-2; TRBD1 matches 9 bases. J was trimmed by 7 bases and V by 6 bases; bases with no gene match: 6. The CDR3 is 14 amino acids. Germline loops: CDR1 SNHLY, CDR2 FYNNEI.

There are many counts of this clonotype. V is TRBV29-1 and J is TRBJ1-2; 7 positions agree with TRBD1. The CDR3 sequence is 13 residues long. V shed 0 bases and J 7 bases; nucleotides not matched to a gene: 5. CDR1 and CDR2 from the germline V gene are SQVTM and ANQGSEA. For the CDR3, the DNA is TGCAGCGTTGAAGAAGACAGGGTTGGTGGCTACACCTTC. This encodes CSVEEDRVGGYTF.

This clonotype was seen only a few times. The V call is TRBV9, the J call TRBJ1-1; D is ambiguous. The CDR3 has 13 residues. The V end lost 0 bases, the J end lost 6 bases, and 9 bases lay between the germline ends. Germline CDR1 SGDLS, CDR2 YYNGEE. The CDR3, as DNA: TGTGCCAGCAGCGTAGAGGCTATCGCTGAAGCTTTCTTT. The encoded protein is CASSVEAIAEAFF.

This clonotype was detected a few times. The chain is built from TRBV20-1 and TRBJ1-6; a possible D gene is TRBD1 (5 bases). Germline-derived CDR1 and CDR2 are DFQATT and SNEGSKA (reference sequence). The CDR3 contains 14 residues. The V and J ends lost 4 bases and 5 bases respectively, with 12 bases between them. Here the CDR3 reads CSAISDRDNSPLHF. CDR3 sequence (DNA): TGCAGTGCTATCAGCGACAGAGATAATTCACCCCTCCACTTT.

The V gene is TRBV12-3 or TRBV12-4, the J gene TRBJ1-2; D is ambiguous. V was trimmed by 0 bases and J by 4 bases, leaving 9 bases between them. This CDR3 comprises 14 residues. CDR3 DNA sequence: TGTGCCAGCAGTTTAGCGCGGACGCTCTATGGCTACACCTTC. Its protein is CASSLARTLYGYTF.

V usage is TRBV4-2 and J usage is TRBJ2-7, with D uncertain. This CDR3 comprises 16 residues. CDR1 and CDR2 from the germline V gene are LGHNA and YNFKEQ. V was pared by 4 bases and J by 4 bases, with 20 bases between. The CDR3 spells CASSPGRLYDPYEQYF. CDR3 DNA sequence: TGTGCCAGCAGCCCTGGACGGCTGTATGATCCTTACGAGCAGTACTTC.

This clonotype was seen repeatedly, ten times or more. CDR3 in amino acids: CATCDVRGSPLHF. CDR3 coding DNA: TGTGCCACCTGCGATGTTAGGGGTTCACCCCTCCACTTT. The chain uses TRBV28 and TRBJ1-6, with a possible D match to TRBD1 (5 bases). This CDR3 has 13 residues. The V gene's germline CDR1 is MDHEN and CDR2 SYDVKM. V was pared by 10 bases and J by 9 bases, with 16 bases between.